Below are 8 T cell receptor beta chains sequenced from a single sample in a study of shared clonotypes between healthy human individuals. Assay: immunoSEQ multiplex PCR; the TCRdb copy retains only in-frame clones and omits some. The data contain about 2 million clones, 85% to 95% of them singletons. Material for sequencing was naive CD4+ T cells sorted from blood. Subset described: CD45RA+ positively selected. The receptors were gathered from a man aged 18 to 30 in good health.

This chain joins TRBV5-6 and TRBJ1-2, with D maybe TRBD1 (5 bases). This CDR3 region has 14 residues. The germline V gene has CDR1 SGHDT and CDR2 YYEEEE. Trimming pared 4 bases from V and 4 bases from J, leaving 14 bases between. The CDR3 sequence is CASSGDGGSYGYTF. The CDR3 DNA reads TGTGCCAGCAGCGGTGACGGGGGTAGCTATGGCTACACCTTC.

V is TRBV19 and J is TRBJ1-2; D remains unclear. From germline, CDR1 is LNHDA and CDR2 SQIVND (reference sequence). CDR3 length equals 11 residues. Deletions cut 1 base from V and 8 bases from J, with 5 bases between. The CDR3 sequence: CASSIGRGYTF. In nucleotides, the CDR3 is TGTGCCAGTAGTATAGGTCGAGGCTACACCTTC.

The CDR3 sequence: CASSDRGQNTQYF. The CDR3 coding sequence is TGTGCCAGTAGTGACAGGGGCCAAAATACGCAGTATTTT. The J gene is TRBJ2-3, the V gene TRBV19; 8 bases are shared with TRBD1. V shed 5 bases and J 7 bases; nucleotides not matched to a gene: 5. Germline V gene data show CDR1 as LNHDA and CDR2 as SQIVND (reference sequence). The CDR3 has 13 residues.

This rearrangement joins TRBV5-1 to TRBJ1-5, with 7 bases fitting TRBD1. The CDR3 is 15 residues long. J gave up 1 base and V 4 bases, and 5 bases lay outside the gene matches. Germline assignment: CDR1 SGHRS and CDR2 YFSETQ. The DNA of the CDR3 is TGCGCCAGCAGCGAGACAGGGAAAAGCAATCAGCCCCAGCATTTT. The encoded protein is CASSETGKSNQPQHF.

Worth noting for this clone: Distinct nucleotide sequences in the sample also encode this CDR3. V and J are TRBV5-1 and TRBJ2-3; TRBD1 might be the D (6 bases). Germline loops: CDR1 SGHRS, CDR2 YFSETQ. V lost 0 bases and J lost 2, with 10 bases in between. The CDR3 extends over 15 amino acids. The CDR3 nucleotides are TGCGCCAGCAGCTTGGGTCAGGGGTTCACAGATACGCAGTATTTT. Encoded protein: CASSLGQGFTDTQYF.

This chain joins TRBV29-1 and TRBJ2-1, with D possibly matching TRBD1 (8 bases). From germline, CDR1 is SQVTM and CDR2 ANQGSEA. The CDR3 has 13 residues. V lost 3 bases to trimming and J lost 7 bases, with 13 bases between them. The CDR3 loop reads CSVDDRGLNEQFF. CDR3 coding DNA: TGCAGCGTTGACGACAGGGGACTAAATGAGCAGTTCTTC.

In this sample, this clone turned up once. This CDR3 reads CASSGQRQETQYF. The DNA for the CDR3 is TGTGCCAGCTCCGGACAGAGGCAAGAGACCCAGTACTTC. The V and J genes are TRBV7-9 and TRBJ2-5; tentatively, D is TRBD1 (6 bases). The CDR3 totals 13 residues. In germline, CDR1 is SEHNR, CDR2 FQNEAQ (reference sequence). Deletions cut 8 bases from V and 2 bases from J, with 12 bases between.

This sequence joins TRBV5-1 and TRBJ2-2; tentative D call: TRBD1 (6 bases). The V and J ends lost 5 bases and 5 bases respectively, with 16 bases between them. Germline values: CDR1 SGHRS, CDR2 YFSETQ. The CDR3 length is 15 residues. CDR3 DNA sequence: TGCGCCAGCAGGTCCGGACAGATGGAGACCGGGGAGCTGTTTTTT. Its translation: CASRSGQMETGELFF.